This is a list of T cell receptor beta chains from one sample in a study of beta chain features in type 1 diabetes. Sequenced by immunoSEQ multiplex PCR; TCRdb stores in-frame clones only, minus some. The data hold a few hundred thousand clones, with approximately 24% observed a single time. The sequencing sample was made of naive CD4+ T cells from blood. These receptors all stem from a woman aged 25-40 years with type 1 diabetes. Both conserved end residues are part of each CDR3.

V	J	CDR3
TRBV7-9	TRBJ1-3	CASSTEDRRNTIYF
TRBV23-1	TRBJ2-7	CASSQSGQGAKSYEQYF
TRBV2	TRBJ1-5	CASSVQGGQPQHF
TRBV30	TRBJ1-1	CAWAKGVHTEAFF
TRBV18	TRBJ1-5	CASSLIRGPHQPQHF
TRBV7-2	TRBJ1-2	CASSSQQGSGYTF
TRBV14	TRBJ2-7	CASSLTSGSLHEQYF
TRBV7-3	TRBJ2-1	CASSWTSGAYNEQFF
TRBV30	TRBJ2-7	CAWGLAGYEQYF
TRBV11-2	TRBJ2-1	CASSLLPNEQFF
TRBV20-1	TRBJ2-5	CSARAETQYF
TRBV7-9	TRBJ2-3	CASSLPRDRALYTQYF
TRBV6-5	TRBJ2-7	CASSRTSGYEQYF
TRBV7-3	TRBJ2-3	CASSSGTRRTDTQYF
TRBV4-1	TRBJ1-3	CASSLLGRQGAGNTIYF
TRBV13	TRBJ2-1	CASSWGERRYNEQFF
TRBV18	TRBJ2-1	CASSPSSYNEQFF
TRBV30	TRBJ2-5	CAWRPTSRETQYF
TRBV28	TRBJ2-7	CASRSQTERRYEQYF
TRBV7-9	TRBJ1-1	CASTGTTAEAFF
TRBV4-1	TRBJ1-1	CASSQDPQGNTEAFF
TRBV30	TRBJ1-2	CAWSAHADYGYTF
TRBV7-2	TRBJ1-2	CASSLRQGGNYGYTF
TRBV28	TRBJ2-5	CASSPPLAGVETQYF
TRBV6-5	TRBJ1-2	CASSRDRRDYGYTF
TRBV7-9	TRBJ2-1	CASSLGGQLGNEQFF
TRBV19	TRBJ2-1	CASSPTTRPYNEQFF
TRBV29-1	TRBJ1-2	CSGQFFHGYTF
TRBV21-1	TRBJ2-6	CASSKSGRACGANVLTF
TRBV27	TRBJ1-1	CASSSTGYEAFF
TRBV5-1	TRBJ2-5	CASSLGEGETQYF
TRBV18	TRBJ2-1	CASSPSGGNNEQFF
TRBV20-1	TRBJ2-3	CSASPSDTQYF
TRBV5-1	TRBJ1-2	CASSPGQAGYGYTF
TRBV28	TRBJ1-5	CASSSNLRGGGSNQPQHF
TRBV9	TRBJ2-7	CASSAQVSYEQYF
TRBV9	TRBJ2-7	CASSVRGSLDEQYF
TRBV19	TRBJ2-7	CASRDRTTYEQYF
TRBV11-2	TRBJ1-1	CASSLGGGPEAFF
TRBV5-1	TRBJ1-1	CASSLAGNSMNTEAFF
TRBV28	TRBJ2-7	CASSISVSYEQYF
TRBV30	TRBJ1-2	CAWSGLHLYGYTF
TRBV6-5	TRBJ1-2	CASSLDRRANYGYTF
TRBV4-1	TRBJ2-7	CASRRNQGIGSYEQYF
TRBV7-9	TRBJ1-2	CASSSGTGSYTF